The clone carrying this TCR beta chain was seen a single time. Antigen: not known. These data come from a study of radiation and T cells in renal cell carcinoma. Repertoires were generated with immunoSEQ multiplex PCR, while TCRdb's copy carries only in-frame clones and drops some. The sample carries 150,000 to 200,000 clones, about 87% recorded once. Findings and caveats of the study: From baseline, blood top tumor clonotypes peaked at 2 weeks post-radiation.

V was trimmed by 0 bases and J by 5 bases, leaving 17 bases between them. This CDR3 is built from 17 residues. Looked up from germline, CDR1 is LGHNA and CDR2 is YNFKEQ. Time point: blood 4 weeks post-SBRT, at nephrectomy. Treatment defined: 15 Gy SBRT to primary tumor, nephrectomy 4 weeks later. The TCR originated in a woman aged 45 to 65 with renal cell carcinoma. The sequenced sample was blood, obtained from a patient whose treatment included radiotherapy and nephrectomy. V is TRBV4-2 and J is TRBJ1-5, with D maybe TRBD1 (6 bases). CDR3 coding DNA: TGTGCCAGCAGCCAAGACTATAGGGCCTCAGGGGATCAGCCCCAGCATTTT. Translating gives CASSQDYRASGDQPQHF.